The 11 T cell receptor beta chains reported below all come from one sample, sequenced in a study of CD8+CD57+ T cells in acquired aplastic anemia. Researchers used genomic DNA as the template to profile TCR beta VDJ and CDR3. TCRdb recomputed calls from the reads with MiXCR, one row per CDR3 protein. The sample holds 150,000 to 200,000 distinct CDR3 sequences; less than 65% are singletons and the top ten take around 46%. Sequencing used sorted CD4+, CD8+, or CD8+CD57+ T cells (not recorded which) from PBMCs. Every receptor here comes from a human donor with severe aplastic anemia or a healthy control (not recorded which).

V and J are TRBV6-1 and TRBJ2-3; D is ambiguous. Germline CDR1 MNHNS, CDR2 SASEGT. Trimming stripped 6 bases from V and 7 bases from J, with 11 bases between. The CDR3 is 12 amino acids. CDR3 sequence (DNA): TGTGCCAGCAGGAAGGGCGTACATACGCAGTATTTT. It codes for CASRKGVHTQYF.

This clonotype appeared many times. The chain uses TRBV20-1 and TRBJ1-2, with TRBD1 identical over 9 bases. Germline lookup yields CDR1 DFQATT and CDR2 SNEGSKA (reference sequence). The trim removed 0 bases at V and 2 bases at J, leaving 7 bases unmatched. CDR3 length: 16 residues. The chain's CDR3 is CSARDRGTGINYGYTF. Written as DNA, the CDR3 is TGCAGTGCTAGAGATCGGGGGACAGGGATAAACTATGGCTACACCTTC.

J is TRBJ1-5 and V is TRBV2; no clear D gene. The length of the CDR3 is 15 residues. The ends were cut back, 6 bases at V and 4 bases at J, with 16 bases in the middle. Looked up from germline, CDR1 is SNHLY and CDR2 is FYNNEI. CDR3 in amino acids: CASSTERGPNQPQHF. The CDR3 DNA reads TGTGCCAGCAGCACTGAACGGGGTCCTAATCAGCCCCAGCATTTT.

Here the CDR3 reads CASSLQDRSGNTIYF. CDR3 nucleotides: TGTGCCAGCAGCCTTCAAGATCGCTCTGGAAACACCATATATTTT. The gene calls are TRBV2 and TRBJ1-3; the D is unclear. The CDR3 spans 15 residues. Trimming shortened V by 6 bases and J by 0 bases, and 12 bases separated the two germline ends. Germline-derived CDR1 and CDR2 are SNHLY and FYNNEI.

In this sample, this clonotype turned up many times. This chain uses TRBV12-3 or TRBV12-4 with TRBJ1-2; D is undetermined. The CDR3 is made up of 13 amino acids. Trimming took off 5 bases at V and 6 bases at J, with 13 bases between the two ends. The CDR3 nucleotides read TGTGCCAGCAGTCCCTTTTCTAGAGATGGCTACACCTTC. It codes for CASSPFSRDGYTF.

Worth noting for this clonotype: The conserved phenylalanine or tryptophan normally closing the CDR3 is absent here, so this likely arose from a read error. This rearrangement joins TRBV15 to TRBJ2-1; possible D gene TRBD2, 5 bases. This CDR3 comprises 19 residues. CDR1 and CDR2 (germline): LNHNV, YYDKDF (reference sequence). V lost 2 bases to trimming and J lost 9 bases, with 29 bases between them. CDR3 DNA: TGTGCCACCAGCAGATCCGTGACGGACTCAAGGTCCCTAGTTGGTGAGCAGTTCCTC. Translation gives CATSRSVTDSRSLVGEQFL.

The sample holds one count of this clonotype. J is TRBJ1-1 and V is TRBV15; no reliable D call. This CDR3 has 15 residues. Germline CDR1 reads LNHNV; CDR2 reads YYDKDF (reference sequence). V lost 0 bases and J lost 1, with 9 bases in between. The CDR3: CATSRDVGWNTEAFF. The CDR3, as DNA: TGTGCCACCAGCAGAGATGTAGGATGGAACACTGAAGCTTTCTTT. Looking up the rest from reference TRBV15 and TRBJ1-1 gives the full variable domain: DAMVIQNPRYQVTQFGKPVTLSCSQTLNHNVMYWYQQKSSQAPKLLFHYYDKDFNNEADTPDNFQSRRPNTSFCFLDIRSPGLGDTAMYLCATSRDVGWNTEAFFGQGTRLTVV.

The V and J genes are TRBV5-1 and TRBJ1-1; 8 bases are a match to TRBD1. Per germline, CDR1 SGHRS and CDR2 YFSETQ. V trimming: 0 bases; J trimming: 7 bases; junction bases outside the gene matches: 5. The CDR3 has 14 residues. The CDR3 sequence: CASSLDFTGGEAFF. The CDR3 bases are TGCGCCAGCAGCTTGGATTTTACAGGGGGTGAAGCTTTCTTT.

The chain links TRBV28 to TRBJ2-3; 10 nucleotides line up with TRBD1. Germline V gene sequence: CDR1 MDHEN, CDR2 SYDVKM. This CDR3 has 15 residues. V was pared by 6 bases and J by 3 bases, with 6 bases of the junction left unmatched. This chain's CDR3 is CASRTGGGNTDTQYF. The CDR3, as DNA: TGTGCCAGCAGGACAGGGGGCGGCAATACAGATACGCAGTATTTT.

This clonotype has at least ten counts. V and J are TRBV13 and TRBJ2-2, with 12 bases fitting TRBD2. The CDR3 covers 16 residues. Trimming at V came to 6 bases and at J to 7 bases, leaving 9 bases not matched to a gene. Germline V gene data show CDR1 as PRHDT and CDR2 as FYEKMQ (reference sequence). The CDR3 region has the DNA TGTGCCAGCAGAGCCCCTAGCGGGGGGGCCGTCGGGGAGCTGTTTTTT. It yields the protein CASRAPSGGAVGELFF.

This clonotype showed up many times. The chain uses TRBV7-9 and TRBJ2-1; TRBD1 agrees at 10 bases. V shed 5 bases and J 6 bases; nucleotides not matched to a gene: 10. The CDR3 extends over 16 amino acids. Germline lookup yields CDR1 SEHNR and CDR2 FQNEAQ (reference sequence). CDR3 sequence (DNA): TGTGCCAGCAGCCAGATGACAGGGGGCGCCGCCAATGAGCAGTTCTTC. Amino acid sequence: CASSQMTGGAANEQFF. Combining the CDR3 with reference TRBV7-9 and TRBJ2-1 gives the whole variable domain DTGVSQNPRHKITKRGQNVTFRCDPISEHNRLYWYRQTLGQGPEFLTYFQNEAQLEKSRLLSDRFSAERPKGSFSTLEIQRTEQGDSAMYLCASSQMTGGAANEQFFGPGTRLTVL.